This T cell receptor beta chain is from a study of CD8 T cells in ankylosing spondylitis. Findings and caveats of the study: Clones tied to disease were said to be significantly enriched in matched ankylosing spondylitis synovial fluid. Seemingly characteristic of ankylosing spondylitis blood was a TCR beta motif consisting of under ten highly homologous variants.

TCRdb itself ran the 5' RACE reads through MiXCR, one entry per CDR3 protein. This table holds a few hundred thousand distinct CDR3 sequences, roughly 6.6% found once. Germline CDR1 is SNHLY and CDR2 is FYNNEI. The length of the CDR3 is 14 residues. The junction had 5 bases not matched to a gene; V was cut back by 6 bases and J by 1 base. This clonotype was recorded many times. Its antigen is unknown. This chain connects TRBV2 to TRBJ1-1, with 7 positions matching TRBD1. The sequence was collected from a male donor with ankylosing spondylitis. The sequenced material came from blood, either unsorted or a sorted T cell fraction (not recorded which). CDR3 amino acids: CASRAGGQNTEAFF. CDR3 in DNA: TGTGCCAGCAGGGCAGGGGGGCAGAACACTGAAGCTTTCTTT.